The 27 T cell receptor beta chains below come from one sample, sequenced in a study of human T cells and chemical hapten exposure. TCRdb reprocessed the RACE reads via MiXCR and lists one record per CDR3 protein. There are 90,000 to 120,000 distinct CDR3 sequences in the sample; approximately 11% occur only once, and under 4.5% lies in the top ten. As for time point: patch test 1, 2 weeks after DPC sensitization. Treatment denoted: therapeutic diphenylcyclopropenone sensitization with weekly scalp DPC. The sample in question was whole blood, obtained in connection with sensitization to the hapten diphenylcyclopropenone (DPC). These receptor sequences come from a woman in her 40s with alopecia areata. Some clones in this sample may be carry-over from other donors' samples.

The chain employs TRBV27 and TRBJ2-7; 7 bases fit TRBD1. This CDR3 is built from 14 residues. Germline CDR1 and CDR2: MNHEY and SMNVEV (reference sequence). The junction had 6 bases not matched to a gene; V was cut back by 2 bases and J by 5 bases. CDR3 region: CASSLTGGQDEQYF. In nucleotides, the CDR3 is TGTGCCAGCAGTTTAACCGGCGGACAGGACGAGCAGTACTTC.

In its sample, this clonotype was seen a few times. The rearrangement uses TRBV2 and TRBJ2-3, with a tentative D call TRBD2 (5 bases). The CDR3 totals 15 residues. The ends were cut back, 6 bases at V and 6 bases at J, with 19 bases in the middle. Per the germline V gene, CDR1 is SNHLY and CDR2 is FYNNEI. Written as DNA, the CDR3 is TGTGCCAGCAGGGACCACGGGATGGGGTCGGATACGCAGTATTTT. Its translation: CASRDHGMGSDTQYF.

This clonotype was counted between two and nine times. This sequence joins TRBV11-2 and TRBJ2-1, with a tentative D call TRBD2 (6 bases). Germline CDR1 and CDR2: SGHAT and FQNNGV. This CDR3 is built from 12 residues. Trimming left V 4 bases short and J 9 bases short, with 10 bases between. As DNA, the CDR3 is TGTGCCAGCAGCTCCCCCGGGGGTGAGCAGTTCTTC. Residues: CASSSPGGEQFF.

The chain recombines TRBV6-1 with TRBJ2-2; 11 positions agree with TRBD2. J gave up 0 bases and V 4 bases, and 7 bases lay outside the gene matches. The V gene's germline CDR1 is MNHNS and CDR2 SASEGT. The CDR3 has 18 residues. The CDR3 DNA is TGTGCCAGCAGTGGATCGACTAGCGGGGCTTCGAACACCGGGGAGCTGTTTTTT. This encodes CASSGSTSGASNTGELFF.

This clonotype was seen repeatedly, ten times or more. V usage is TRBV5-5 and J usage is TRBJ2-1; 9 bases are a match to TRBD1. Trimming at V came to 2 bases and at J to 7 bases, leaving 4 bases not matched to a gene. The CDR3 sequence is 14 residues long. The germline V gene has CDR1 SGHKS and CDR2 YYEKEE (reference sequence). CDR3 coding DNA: TGTGCCAGCAGCTTTTTGGGACAGGGTAATGAGCAGTTCTTC. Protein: CASSFLGQGNEQFF.

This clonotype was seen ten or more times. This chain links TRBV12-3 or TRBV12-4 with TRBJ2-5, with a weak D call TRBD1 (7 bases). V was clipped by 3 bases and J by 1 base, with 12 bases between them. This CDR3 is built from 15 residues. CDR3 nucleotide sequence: TGTGCCAGCAGTTTCCACAGGGGAGGCCAAGAGACCCAGTACTTC. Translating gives CASSFHRGGQETQYF.

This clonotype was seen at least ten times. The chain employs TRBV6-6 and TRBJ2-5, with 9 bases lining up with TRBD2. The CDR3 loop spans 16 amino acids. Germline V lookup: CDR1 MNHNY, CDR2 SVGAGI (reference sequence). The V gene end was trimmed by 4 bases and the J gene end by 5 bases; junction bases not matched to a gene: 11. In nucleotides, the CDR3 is TGTGCCAGCAGTTCACCACAAGCGGGGGGCGCGGAGACCCAGTACTTC. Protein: CASSSPQAGGAETQYF.

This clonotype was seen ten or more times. The CDR3 here is CASSQDFGTDYEQYF. CDR3 DNA sequence: TGTGCCAGCAGCCAAGATTTTGGAACTGACTACGAGCAGTACTTC. The V and J genes are TRBV4-2 and TRBJ2-7, with D uncertain. The CDR3 covers 15 residues. Looked up from germline, CDR1 is LGHNA and CDR2 is YNFKEQ. With 0 bases removed from V and 3 bases from J, the gap between germline ends came to 12 bases.

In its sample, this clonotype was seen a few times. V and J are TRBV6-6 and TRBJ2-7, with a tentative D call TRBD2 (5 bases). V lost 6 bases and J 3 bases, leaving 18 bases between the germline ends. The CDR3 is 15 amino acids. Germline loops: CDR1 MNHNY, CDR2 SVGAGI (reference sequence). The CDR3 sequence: CASREDKVGGYEQYF. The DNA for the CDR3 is TGTGCCAGCAGAGAGGATAAGGTCGGAGGCTACGAGCAGTACTTC.

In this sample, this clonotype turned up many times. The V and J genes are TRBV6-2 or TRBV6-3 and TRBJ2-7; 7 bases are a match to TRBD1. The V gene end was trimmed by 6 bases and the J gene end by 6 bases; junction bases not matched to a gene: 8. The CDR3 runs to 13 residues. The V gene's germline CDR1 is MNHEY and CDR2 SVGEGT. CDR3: CASSYGTGVEQYF. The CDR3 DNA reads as TGTGCCAGCAGCTATGGAACAGGGGTCGAGCAGTACTTC.

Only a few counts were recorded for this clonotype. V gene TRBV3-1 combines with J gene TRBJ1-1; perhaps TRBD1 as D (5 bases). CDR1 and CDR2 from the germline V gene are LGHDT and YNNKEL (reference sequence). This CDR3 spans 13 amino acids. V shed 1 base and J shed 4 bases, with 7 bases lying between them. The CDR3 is CASSQGGVTEAFF. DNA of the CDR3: TGTGCCAGCAGCCAAGGAGGGGTCACTGAAGCTTTCTTT. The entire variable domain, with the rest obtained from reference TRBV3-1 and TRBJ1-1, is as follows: DTAVSQTPKYLVTQMGNDKSIKCEQNLGHDTMYWYKQDSKKFLKIMFSYNNKELIINETVPNRFSPKSPDKAHLNLHINSLELGDSAVYFCASSQGGVTEAFFGQGTRLTVV.

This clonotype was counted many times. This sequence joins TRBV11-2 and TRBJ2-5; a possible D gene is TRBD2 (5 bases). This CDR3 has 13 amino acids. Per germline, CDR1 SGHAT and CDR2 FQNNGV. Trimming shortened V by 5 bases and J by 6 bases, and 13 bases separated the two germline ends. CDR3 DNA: TGTGCCAGCAGCGGTACGACCGGGAAGACCCAGTACTTC. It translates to CASSGTTGKTQYF.

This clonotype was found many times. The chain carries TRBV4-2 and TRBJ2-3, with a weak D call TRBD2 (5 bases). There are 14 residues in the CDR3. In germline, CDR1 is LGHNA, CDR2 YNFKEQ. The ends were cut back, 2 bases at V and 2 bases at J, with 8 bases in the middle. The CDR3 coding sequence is TGTGCCAGCAGCCAATGGACTGTCACAGATACGCAGTATTTT. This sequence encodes CASSQWTVTDTQYF.

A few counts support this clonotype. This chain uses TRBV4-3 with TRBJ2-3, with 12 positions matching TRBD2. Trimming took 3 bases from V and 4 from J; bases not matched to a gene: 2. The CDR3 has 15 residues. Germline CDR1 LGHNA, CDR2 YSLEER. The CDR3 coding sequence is TGCGCCAGCAGCCAGGCTAGCGGGGGGGCAGATACGCAGTATTTT. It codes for CASSQASGGADTQYF.

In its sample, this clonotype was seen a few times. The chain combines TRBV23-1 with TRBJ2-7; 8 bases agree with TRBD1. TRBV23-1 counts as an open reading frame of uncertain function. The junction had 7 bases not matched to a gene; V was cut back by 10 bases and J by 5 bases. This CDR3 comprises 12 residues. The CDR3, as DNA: TGCGCCACCTGGGACAGGTCCGACGAGCAGTACTTC. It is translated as CATWDRSDEQYF.

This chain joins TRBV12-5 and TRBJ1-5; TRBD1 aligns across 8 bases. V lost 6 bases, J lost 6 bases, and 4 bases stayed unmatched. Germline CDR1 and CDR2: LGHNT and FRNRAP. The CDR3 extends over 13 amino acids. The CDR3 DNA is TGTGCTAGTGGCCCAGGGGGCAGTCAGCCCCAGCATTTT. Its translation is CASGPGGSQPQHF.

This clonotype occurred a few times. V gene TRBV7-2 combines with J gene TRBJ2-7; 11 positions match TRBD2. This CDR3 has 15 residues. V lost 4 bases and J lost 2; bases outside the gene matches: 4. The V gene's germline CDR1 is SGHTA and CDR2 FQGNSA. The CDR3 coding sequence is TGTGCCAGCAGCTCGACTAGCGGGATGACCTACGAGCAGTACTTC. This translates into CASSSTSGMTYEQYF.

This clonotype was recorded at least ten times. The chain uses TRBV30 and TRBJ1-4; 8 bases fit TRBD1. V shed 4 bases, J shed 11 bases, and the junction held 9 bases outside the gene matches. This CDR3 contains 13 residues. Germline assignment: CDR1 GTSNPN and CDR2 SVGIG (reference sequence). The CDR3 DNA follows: TGTGCCTGGAACTCCGGGGACAGGTGGAAACTGTTTTTT. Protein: CAWNSGDRWKLFF.

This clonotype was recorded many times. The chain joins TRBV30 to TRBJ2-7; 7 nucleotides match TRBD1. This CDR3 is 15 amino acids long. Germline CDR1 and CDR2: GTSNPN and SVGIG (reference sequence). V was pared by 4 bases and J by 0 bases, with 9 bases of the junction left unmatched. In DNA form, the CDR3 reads TGTGCCTGGAAAAGGACAGGCCCGAGCTCCTACGAGCAGTACTTC. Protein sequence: CAWKRTGPSSYEQYF.

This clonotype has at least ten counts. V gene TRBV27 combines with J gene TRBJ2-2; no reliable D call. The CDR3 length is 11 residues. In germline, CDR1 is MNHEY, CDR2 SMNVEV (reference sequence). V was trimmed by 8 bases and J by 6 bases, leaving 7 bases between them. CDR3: CASPLPGELFF. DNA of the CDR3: TGTGCCAGCCCCCTGCCCGGGGAGCTGTTTTTT.

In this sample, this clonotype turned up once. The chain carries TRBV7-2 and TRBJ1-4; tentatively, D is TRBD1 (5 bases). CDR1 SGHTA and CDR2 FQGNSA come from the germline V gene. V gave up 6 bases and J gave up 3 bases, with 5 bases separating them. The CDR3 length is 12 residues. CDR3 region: CASRGANEKLFF. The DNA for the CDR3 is TGTGCCAGCAGGGGGGCTAATGAAAAACTGTTTTTT.

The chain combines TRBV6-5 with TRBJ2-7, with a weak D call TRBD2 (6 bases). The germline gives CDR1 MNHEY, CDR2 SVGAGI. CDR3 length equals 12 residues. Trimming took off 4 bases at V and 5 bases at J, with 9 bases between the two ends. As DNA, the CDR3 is TGTGCCAGCAGTTCCGGGAGAGACGAGCAGTACTTC. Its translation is CASSSGRDEQYF.

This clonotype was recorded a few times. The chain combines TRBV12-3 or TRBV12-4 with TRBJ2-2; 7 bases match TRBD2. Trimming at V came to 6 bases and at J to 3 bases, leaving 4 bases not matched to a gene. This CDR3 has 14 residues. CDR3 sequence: CASSRSGDTGELFF. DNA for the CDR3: TGTGCCAGCAGCCGCAGCGGGGACACCGGGGAGCTGTTTTTT.

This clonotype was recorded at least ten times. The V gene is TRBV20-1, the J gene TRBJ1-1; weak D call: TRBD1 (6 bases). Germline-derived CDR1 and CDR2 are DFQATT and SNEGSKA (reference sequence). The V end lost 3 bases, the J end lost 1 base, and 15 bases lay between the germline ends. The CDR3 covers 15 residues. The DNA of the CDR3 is TGCAGTGCTAGGCAGGACAGCAACCCGAACACTGAAGCTTTCTTT. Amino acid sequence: CSARQDSNPNTEAFF.

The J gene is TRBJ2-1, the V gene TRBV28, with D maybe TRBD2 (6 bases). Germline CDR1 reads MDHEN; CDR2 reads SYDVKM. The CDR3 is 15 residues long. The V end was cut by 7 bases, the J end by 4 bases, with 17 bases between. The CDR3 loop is CASILGRGGYNEQFF. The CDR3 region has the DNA TGTGCCAGCATCCTGGGGCGGGGAGGATACAATGAGCAGTTCTTC.

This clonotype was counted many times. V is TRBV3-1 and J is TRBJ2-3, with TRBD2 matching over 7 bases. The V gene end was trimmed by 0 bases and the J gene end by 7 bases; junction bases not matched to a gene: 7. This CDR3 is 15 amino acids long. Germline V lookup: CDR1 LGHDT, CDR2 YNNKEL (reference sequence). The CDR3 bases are TGTGCCAGCAGCCAAGATGGAACTAGCGTAAATACGCAGTATTTT. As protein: CASSQDGTSVNTQYF.

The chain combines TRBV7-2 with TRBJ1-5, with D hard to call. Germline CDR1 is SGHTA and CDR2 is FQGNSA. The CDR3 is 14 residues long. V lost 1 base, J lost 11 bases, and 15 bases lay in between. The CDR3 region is CASSLDGPLTAQHF. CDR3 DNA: TGTGCCAGCAGCTTAGACGGCCCTCTGACGGCCCAGCATTTT.